This T cell receptor (beta chain) was captured in a study of blood T cell repertoires in COVID-19. For this clone: Other DNA sequences in the sample encode the same CDR3.

V shed 9 bases and J shed 8 bases, with 14 bases lying between them. CDR1 and CDR2 from the germline V gene are LNHDA and SQIVND (reference sequence). This CDR3 comprises 13 residues. In the study's own analysis: How many nucleated cells were present was estimated from reference gene primer amplification. Sequencing was performed with immunoSEQ multiplex PCR; in TCRdb, only in-frame clones are kept and a portion is missing. The V and J calls and clone size were taken over from that table, and D and trimming were inferred from the DNA. The data show 30,000 to 35,000 clones, about 90% seen once. This clonotype was obtained from an elderly man with acute or convalescent COVID-19. The sequenced material came from peripheral blood. This chain connects TRBV19 to TRBJ1-6, with D possibly matching TRBD1 (6 bases). The chain's CDR3 is CASSIGGDSPLHF. DNA of the CDR3: TGTGCCAGCTCCATAGGGGGTGATTCACCCCTCCACTTT.